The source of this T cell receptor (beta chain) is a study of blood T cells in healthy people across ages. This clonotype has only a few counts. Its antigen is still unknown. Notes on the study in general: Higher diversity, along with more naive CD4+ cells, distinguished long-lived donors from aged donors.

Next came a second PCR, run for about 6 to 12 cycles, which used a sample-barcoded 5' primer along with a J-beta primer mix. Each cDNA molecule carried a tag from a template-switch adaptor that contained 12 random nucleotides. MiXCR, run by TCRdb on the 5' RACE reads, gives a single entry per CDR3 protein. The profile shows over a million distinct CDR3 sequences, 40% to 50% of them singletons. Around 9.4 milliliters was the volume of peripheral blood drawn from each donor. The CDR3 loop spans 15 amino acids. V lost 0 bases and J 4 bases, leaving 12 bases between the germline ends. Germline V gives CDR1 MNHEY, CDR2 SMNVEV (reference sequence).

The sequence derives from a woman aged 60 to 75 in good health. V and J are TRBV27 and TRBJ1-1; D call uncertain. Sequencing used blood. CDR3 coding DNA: TGTGCCAGCAGTTTATCTCGGTCGGGAAGCACTGAAGCTTTCTTT. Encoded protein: CASSLSRSGSTEAFF.